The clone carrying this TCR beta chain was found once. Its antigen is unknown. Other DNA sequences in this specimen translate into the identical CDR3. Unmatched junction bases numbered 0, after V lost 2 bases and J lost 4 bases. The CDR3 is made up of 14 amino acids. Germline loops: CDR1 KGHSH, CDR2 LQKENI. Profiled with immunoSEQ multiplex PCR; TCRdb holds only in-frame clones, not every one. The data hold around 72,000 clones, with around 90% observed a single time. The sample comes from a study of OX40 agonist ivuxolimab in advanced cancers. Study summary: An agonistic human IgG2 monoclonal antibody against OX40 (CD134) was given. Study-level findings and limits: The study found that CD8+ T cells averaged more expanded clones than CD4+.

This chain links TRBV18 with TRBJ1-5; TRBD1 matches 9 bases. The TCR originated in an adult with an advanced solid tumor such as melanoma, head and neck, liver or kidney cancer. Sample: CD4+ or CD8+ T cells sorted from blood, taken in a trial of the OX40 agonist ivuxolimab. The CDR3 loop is CASSPGQGNQPQHF. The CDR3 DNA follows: TGTGCCAGCTCACCAGGACAGGGGAATCAGCCCCAGCATTTT. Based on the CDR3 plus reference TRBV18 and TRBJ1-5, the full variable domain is NAGVMQNPRHLVRRRGQEARLRCSPMKGHSHVYWYRQLPEEGLKFMVYLQKENIIDESGMPKERFSAEFPKEGPSILRIQQVVRGDSAAYFCASSPGQGNQPQHFGDGTRLSIL.